Below, 24 T cell receptor beta chains from the same sample are listed, as sequenced in a study of tissue T cells after allogeneic stem cell transplantation. Data came from immunoSEQ multiplex PCR; TCRdb stores just in-frame clones and leaves some out. Among 5,000 to 6,500 clones listed, roughly 67% were seen once. Sequenced here: duodenum tissue, sampled at autopsy. The receptor set was obtained from a woman aged 18-50 years with breast cancer.

J is TRBJ2-1 and V is TRBV24-1; D remains ambiguous. The CDR3 has 12 residues. Germline V lookup: CDR1 KGHDR, CDR2 SFDVKD. Trimming removed 3 bases from V and 6 bases from J, with 5 bases in between. This CDR3 reads CATSDEFNEQFF. The CDR3 nucleotides read TGTGCCACCAGTGATGAGTTCAATGAGCAGTTCTTC.

This clone was seen a handful of times. The V and J genes are TRBV25-1 and TRBJ2-7; D is unclear. V dropped 8 bases and J dropped 4 bases, with 6 bases sitting between them. Germline CDR1 MGHDK, CDR2 SYGVNS. The length of the CDR3 is 10 residues. The CDR3 spells CASDRYEQYF. CDR3 coding DNA: TGTGCCAGCGACCGTTACGAGCAGTACTTC.

The chain employs TRBV18 and TRBJ1-4; D is uncertain. The CDR3 is made up of 15 amino acids. Trimming took off 4 bases at V and 0 bases at J, with 9 bases between the two ends. Germline V gene lookup returns CDR1 KGHSH and CDR2 LQKENI. The CDR3 DNA follows: TGTGCCAGCTCACTCTCGGGTGCAACTAATGAAAAACTGTTTTTT. It is translated as CASSLSGATNEKLFF.

The chain is built from TRBV10-3 and TRBJ2-5, with D tentatively TRBD1 or TRBD2 (5 bases each). The CDR3 totals 15 residues. V was cut by 0 bases and J by 2 bases, with 10 bases left in between. The germline V gene encodes CDR1 ENHRY and CDR2 SYGVKD. This chain's CDR3 is CAISESAGSQETQYF. For the CDR3, the DNA is TGTGCCATCAGTGAGTCGGCAGGGAGTCAAGAGACCCAGTACTTC.

The rearrangement links TRBV4-3 to TRBJ2-1; the D gene is possibly TRBD1 (5 bases). The germline gives CDR1 LGHNA, CDR2 YSLEER. The CDR3 sequence is 15 residues long. Trimming took 0 bases from V and 2 from J, leaving 8 bases between them. Written as DNA, the CDR3 is TGCGCCAGCAGCCAAGACAGGGCTACCTACAATGAGCAGTTCTTC. It codes for CASSQDRATYNEQFF.

The V gene is TRBV5-1, the J gene TRBJ2-3, with D maybe TRBD2 (5 bases). V lost 6 bases and J 1 base, leaving 12 bases between the germline ends. Looked up from germline, CDR1 is SGHRS and CDR2 is YFSETQ. This CDR3 is built from 14 residues. The CDR3 loop is CASKPSGGTDTQYF. For the CDR3, the DNA is TGCGCCAGCAAACCCAGCGGAGGCACAGATACGCAGTATTTT. The variable domain in full, completed from reference TRBV5-1 and TRBJ2-3, reads KAGVTQTPRYLIKTRGQQVTLSCSPISGHRSVSWYQQTPGQGLQFLFEYFSETQRNKGNFPGRFSGRQFSNSRSEMNVSTLELGDSALYLCASKPSGGTDTQYFGPGTRLTVL.

This clone was detected once. The chain joins TRBV5-5 to TRBJ1-1; D is possibly TRBD1 (5 bases). The V end was cut by 1 base, the J end by 4 bases, with 14 bases between. CDR1 SGHKS and CDR2 YYEKEE come from the germline V gene (reference sequence). The CDR3 contains 15 residues. The CDR3 DNA sequence: TGTGCCAGCAGCTTGCGGGACGGCGAGGGCACTGAAGCTTTCTTT. Amino acid sequence: CASSLRDGEGTEAFF.

This chain connects TRBV7-9 to TRBJ2-2; TRBD1 agrees at 7 bases. Trimming cost V 4 bases and J 7 bases; bases outside gene matches: 3. From germline, CDR1 is SEHNR and CDR2 FQNEAQ (reference sequence). The CDR3 totals 13 residues. The CDR3 here is CASSSTGDGELFF. The CDR3 coding sequence is TGTGCCAGCAGCTCCACAGGGGACGGGGAGCTGTTTTTT.

V is TRBV6-1 and J is TRBJ1-2; D remains ambiguous. Germline V gene sequence: CDR1 MNHNS, CDR2 SASEGT. This CDR3 has 16 amino acids. V was pared by 3 bases and J by 4 bases, with 18 bases between. CDR3 sequence reads: CASSEGGYEDFYGYTF. Here the CDR3 DNA reads TGTGCCAGCAGTGAGGGTGGCTACGAAGACTTCTATGGCTACACCTTC.

The CDR3 DNA sequence: TGTGCCAGCAGCAAAATTTGTCGGGGGGCTCACGACGAGCAGTACTTC. Its translation is CASSKICRGAHDEQYF. V and J are TRBV21-1 and TRBJ2-7; the D segment call TRBD2 is taken from the table without a DNA check. TRBV21-1 is reported as a pseudogene. The length of the CDR3 is 16 residues.

This chain links TRBV4-2 with TRBJ2-3; a weak D match, TRBD2 (7 bases). CDR3 size: 15 residues. V was trimmed by 1 base and J by 6 bases, leaving 14 bases between them. The germline gives CDR1 LGHNA, CDR2 YNFKEQ. CDR3 residues: CASSQGEGGGDTQYF. The CDR3, as DNA: TGTGCCAGCAGCCAAGGGGAGGGGGGAGGTGATACGCAGTATTTT.

This clone was detected a few times. The chain combines TRBV19 with TRBJ2-1; 10 bases match TRBD2. Germline CDR1 and CDR2: LNHDA and SQIVND (reference sequence). J lost 4 bases, V lost 3 bases, and 6 bases had no gene match. The length of the CDR3 is 16 residues. CDR3 bases: TGTGCCAGTAGTATCGGGACTAGCGTGGCTTACAATGAGCAGTTCTTC. Protein product: CASSIGTSVAYNEQFF.

The rearrangement joins TRBV10-2 to TRBJ2-7; D gene ambiguous. V dropped 3 bases and J dropped 3 bases, with 15 bases sitting between them. Germline V gene lookup returns CDR1 WSHSY and CDR2 SAAADI. The CDR3 spans 15 residues. As DNA, the CDR3 is TGCGCCAGCAGTGATTCTTGGGTCAGGTACTACGAGCAGTACTTC. As protein: CASSDSWVRYYEQYF.

The V call is TRBV6-2 or TRBV6-3, the J call TRBJ1-6; 10 bases align to TRBD1. The germline gives CDR1 MNHEY, CDR2 SVGEGT. V lost 4 bases and J lost 15; bases outside the gene matches: 12. The CDR3 covers 15 residues. The CDR3 DNA is TGTGCCAGCAGTTGCATCCCGGGACAGGGGTGCAGCCTCCACTTT. It codes for CASSCIPGQGCSLHF.

This clone came up a few times. The chain employs TRBV28 and TRBJ2-7; 7 bases fit TRBD2. The CDR3 covers 14 residues. Trimming cost V 5 bases and J 4 bases; bases outside gene matches: 8. Germline loops: CDR1 MDHEN, CDR2 SYDVKM. The CDR3 sequence is CASSNGGSGYEQYF. Written as DNA, the CDR3 is TGTGCCAGCAGTAACGGGGGGAGTGGGTACGAGCAGTACTTC.

V is TRBV15 and J is TRBJ1-5, with a tentative D call TRBD1 (6 bases). V lost 6 bases to trimming and J lost 0 bases, with 15 bases between them. CDR3 length equals 16 residues. Germline CDR1 and CDR2: LNHNV and YYDKDF (reference sequence). The CDR3 region is CATRLEGGGSNQPQHF. CDR3 nucleotide sequence: TGTGCCACCAGGCTAGAGGGAGGGGGTAGCAATCAGCCCCAGCATTTT.

This clone was counted between two and nine times. The chain employs TRBV6-2 or TRBV6-3 and TRBJ2-7; possibly TRBD1 for D (5 bases). Germline loops: CDR1 MNHEY, CDR2 SVGEGT. The CDR3 runs to 15 residues. V lost 6 bases, J lost 4 bases, and 19 bases lay in between. In DNA, the CDR3 is TGTGCCAGCAGCCCAATCAGGGATTACGTGTACGAGCAGTACTTC. Its protein product is CASSPIRDYVYEQYF.

About this clone itself: A read error may account for a junction end that differs from germline. This chain joins TRBV7-7 and TRBJ1-1; a weak D match, TRBD1 (5 bases). The CDR3 is made up of 13 amino acids. Germline CDR1 is SSHAT and CDR2 is FNYEAQ (reference sequence). CDR3 nucleotide sequence: TGTGCTAGCAGCTCACAGGAGAACACTGAAGCTTTCTTT. Amino acid sequence: CASSSQENTEAFF.

The V and J genes are TRBV7-2 and TRBJ2-3; no definite D call. The CDR3 is 13 residues long. The germline V gene encodes CDR1 SGHTA and CDR2 FQGNSA. V was shortened by 1 base and J by 2 bases, with 4 bases between the two germline ends. The CDR3 DNA reads as TGTGCCAGCAGCTTAGACAACACAGATACGCAGTATTTT. Encoded protein: CASSLDNTDTQYF.

As regards this clone: Additional DNA sequences in this sample encode the identical CDR3. The V call is TRBV28, the J call TRBJ2-3, with D possibly being TRBD1 or TRBD2 (6 bases each). V shed 2 bases and J shed 0 bases, with 15 bases lying between them. Looked up from germline, CDR1 is MDHEN and CDR2 is SYDVKM. The CDR3 is made up of 17 amino acids. CDR3 DNA sequence: TGTGCCAGCAGTTTACCCCTTACAGGGACTAGCACAGATACGCAGTATTTT. This gives the protein CASSLPLTGTSTDTQYF.

The V and J genes are TRBV7-9 and TRBJ2-1; no firm D call. Trimming removed 1 base at V and 2 bases at J, with 15 bases between. This CDR3 region has 17 residues. Germline CDR1 and CDR2: SEHNR and FQNEAQ (reference sequence). CDR3: CASSLGFVFTTYNEQFF. CDR3 sequence (DNA): TGTGCCAGCAGCTTAGGATTTGTTTTCACCACCTACAATGAGCAGTTCTTC.

The chain has TRBV28 and TRBJ2-5; no definite D call. Germline CDR1 is MDHEN and CDR2 is SYDVKM. V lost 4 bases and J 0 bases, leaving 12 bases between the germline ends. This CDR3 is built from 15 residues. This CDR3 reads CASSYVTVYQETQYF. CDR3 coding DNA: TGTGCCAGCAGTTATGTTACAGTGTACCAAGAGACCCAGTACTTC.

The chain combines TRBV3-1 (or the pseudogene TRBV3-2) with TRBJ1-1; D unclear. The V end was cut by 7 bases, the J end by 1 base, with 10 bases between. Germline CDR1 and CDR2: LGHDT and YNNKEL (reference sequence). The CDR3 covers 13 residues. The CDR3 here is CASNGNGNTEAFF. CDR3 bases: TGTGCCAGCAACGGGAACGGGAACACTGAAGCTTTCTTT.

This clone was observed a few times. This chain links TRBV19 with TRBJ1-5, with D uncertain. The CDR3 has 16 residues. Germline CDR1 LNHDA, CDR2 SQIVND (reference sequence). V was pared by 3 bases and J by 1 base, with 13 bases between. CDR3: CASSMTGHRSNQPQHF. CDR3 bases: TGTGCCAGTAGTATGACGGGTCATAGGAGCAATCAGCCCCAGCATTTT.